This TCR beta chain was identified in a study of T cells in Graves' hyperthyroidism and ophthalmopathy. About the research overall: The initial diagnosis was the point when peripheral blood was collected, ahead of any treatment. Study findings and constraints: The majority of expanded thyroid clonotypes above 0.001 also appeared in blood. The authors' 13 V-J model separated ophthalmopathy from stable hyperthyroidism.

The CDR3 regions of TCR beta were amplified from RNA transcripts. Primed by the HTBI set, a first-round RT-PCR was run on the TCR CDR3. TCRdb reprocessed the multiplex PCR reads with MiXCR, giving one entry per CDR3 protein. This sample carries roughly 530,000 distinct CDR3 sequences, 15% to 20% of them seen once, and the ten largest clones take 17%. There are many counts of this clonotype. The target antigen is unknown. V trimming: 4 bases; J trimming: 3 bases; junction bases outside the gene matches: 7. CDR3 length: 16 amino acids. Germline V gene data show CDR1 as PRHDT and CDR2 as FYEKMQ (reference sequence).

The receptor's source is a woman aged 18-29 years with Graves' ophthalmopathy. The gene calls are TRBV13 and TRBJ2-1; 9 bases are a match to TRBD2. Sequenced input: blood. The CDR3 DNA reads as TGTGCCAGCAGCTCCGGGGGCGGGGGGGTCTACAATGAGCAGTTCTTC. Its protein is CASSSGGGGVYNEQFF.